These 14 T cell receptor beta chains came from one sample sequenced in a study of cytomegalovirus exposure and HLA in healthy donors. Sequencing used immunoSEQ multiplex PCR; TCRdb keeps in-frame clones, though not all of them. Of some 45,000 clones listed, roughly 92% were seen once; the top ten hold approximately 5.9%. Sequencing was carried out using PBMCs. All receptors come from a man younger than 35 in good health and CMV-seronegative.

This CDR3 reads CASSQDDPRLGHNEQFF. The CDR3 nucleotides are TGTGCCAGCAGCCAAGATGACCCCCGACTAGGGCACAATGAGCAGTTCTTC. V gene TRBV4-2 combines with J gene TRBJ2-1; D perhaps matches TRBD2 (6 bases). Germline assignment: CDR1 LGHNA and CDR2 YNFKEQ. The CDR3 spans 17 residues. With 0 bases removed from V and 5 bases from J, the gap between germline ends came to 17 bases.

The V and J genes are TRBV7-6 and TRBJ2-1; possibly TRBD1 for D (5 bases). The ends were cut back, 2 bases at V and 9 bases at J, with 11 bases in the middle. Germline loops: CDR1 SGHVS, CDR2 FNYEAQ. The CDR3 is 13 amino acids. The CDR3: CASSLRQGSEQFF. CDR3 sequence (DNA): TGTGCCAGCAGCTTACGGCAGGGTAGTGAGCAGTTCTTC.

The chain employs TRBV19 and TRBJ2-5; TRBD1 matches at 10 bases. V shed 6 bases, J shed 7 bases, and the junction held 8 bases outside the gene matches. Germline V gene sequence: CDR1 LNHDA, CDR2 SQIVND (reference sequence). The CDR3 length is 14 residues. For the CDR3, the DNA is TGTGCCAGTAGCCCCGGGACAGGGGCGCGGACCCAGTACTTC. This sequence encodes CASSPGTGARTQYF.

The CDR3 coding sequence is TGTGCCAGCAGTTACGGCCCAGACAGGGCTGGAGATACGCAGTATTTT. Its protein is CASSYGPDRAGDTQYF. The V call is TRBV6-6, the J call TRBJ2-3; 7 nucleotides line up with TRBD1. This CDR3 has 16 residues. In germline, CDR1 is MNHNY, CDR2 SVGAGI (reference sequence). V trimming: 2 bases; J trimming: 5 bases; junction bases outside the gene matches: 10.

The chain recombines TRBV4-3 with TRBJ2-2; 11 bases are a match to TRBD2. This CDR3 comprises 15 residues. V trimming: 1 base; J trimming: 6 bases; junction bases outside the gene matches: 1. CDR1 is LGHNA, CDR2 YSLEER, per germline. Here the CDR3 DNA reads TGCGCCAGCAGCCAAGTAGCGGGGGGGCCCGGGGAGCTGTTTTTT. It specifies CASSQVAGGPGELFF.

The V gene is TRBV6-5, the J gene TRBJ1-2, with 8 positions matching TRBD1. Germline V lookup: CDR1 MNHEY, CDR2 SVGAGI. The CDR3 is 14 amino acids. The junction had 10 bases not matched to a gene; V was cut back by 8 bases and J by 5 bases. The CDR3 loop is CASSSQRQGYGYTF. The CDR3 DNA reads TGTGCCAGCTCATCCCAAAGACAGGGGTATGGCTACACCTTC.

This rearrangement joins TRBV2 to TRBJ2-1, with 7 bases identical to TRBD2. Germline trimming cut 2 bases from V and 5 bases from J; bases unmatched to any gene: 6. CDR3 length: 15 residues. CDR1 and CDR2 (germline): SNHLY, FYNNEI. The CDR3 loop is CASSERLAVNNEQFF. CDR3 DNA: TGTGCCAGCAGTGAACGGCTAGCGGTCAACAATGAGCAGTTCTTC.

The J gene is TRBJ2-1, the V gene TRBV5-5, with 11 bases that match TRBD2. The junction had 10 bases not matched to a gene; V was cut back by 5 bases and J by 3 bases. The CDR3 has 17 residues. Germline CDR1 and CDR2: SGHKS and YYEKEE (reference sequence). The CDR3 region is CASSVPGLAENYNEQFF. Written as DNA, the CDR3 is TGTGCCAGCAGTGTACCGGGACTAGCGGAAAACTACAATGAGCAGTTCTTC.

The rearrangement links TRBV29-1 to TRBJ2-3; TRBD2 matches 10 bases. CDR3 length equals 15 residues. The germline CDR1 and CDR2 sequences are SQVTM and ANQGSEA. The CDR3 protein is CRCAGGLAGTDTQYF. The CDR3 nucleotides read TGCAGATGTGCGGGTGGACTAGCGGGCACAGATACGCAGTATTTT.

The chain carries TRBV7-9 and TRBJ2-7; maybe TRBD2 (5 bases). CDR3 size: 15 residues. The ends were cut back, 5 bases at V and 5 bases at J, with 19 bases in the middle. Germline V gene data show CDR1 as SEHNR and CDR2 as FQNEAQ (reference sequence). Here the CDR3 reads CASSPGYGGLNEQYF. The CDR3 region has the DNA TGTGCCAGCAGCCCTGGTTACGGAGGACTCAACGAGCAGTACTTC.

This chain links TRBV5-1 with TRBJ2-7; TRBD1 matches at 7 bases. This CDR3 spans 14 amino acids. Trimming at V came to 4 bases and at J to 6 bases, leaving 10 bases not matched to a gene. Germline V gene sequence: CDR1 SGHRS, CDR2 YFSETQ. DNA of the CDR3: TGCGCCAGCAGCCTTGGACAGGTACCTACCGAGCAGTACTTC. It yields the protein CASSLGQVPTEQYF.

The rearrangement links TRBV9 to TRBJ1-6; no reliable D call. CDR3 size: 14 residues. Trimming took off 0 bases at V and 8 bases at J, with 9 bases between the two ends. The germline V gene has CDR1 SGDLS and CDR2 YYNGEE. In nucleotides, the CDR3 is TGTGCCAGCAGCGTAGCACAGAGGGATTCACCCCTCCACTTT. This translates into CASSVAQRDSPLHF.

This rearrangement joins TRBV7-8 to TRBJ2-1; D possibly corresponds to TRBD2 (7 bases). This CDR3 is built from 16 residues. Trimming shortened V by 5 bases and J by 7 bases, and 21 bases separated the two germline ends. Germline V CDR1 and CDR2: SGHVS, FQNEAQ. The CDR3 region is CASSPPVGGRSNEQFF. The CDR3 DNA reads TGTGCCAGCAGCCCCCCAGTGGGGGGGCGCAGTAATGAGCAGTTCTTC.

The chain employs TRBV6-1 and TRBJ2-7; 11 bases map to TRBD2. This CDR3 contains 16 residues. Looked up from germline, CDR1 is MNHNS and CDR2 is SASEGT. V gave up 3 bases and J gave up 3 bases; unmatched junction bases: 7. The CDR3 region is CASSDPQTSGVYEQYF. As DNA, the CDR3 is TGTGCCAGCAGTGATCCCCAGACTAGCGGGGTCTACGAGCAGTACTTC.